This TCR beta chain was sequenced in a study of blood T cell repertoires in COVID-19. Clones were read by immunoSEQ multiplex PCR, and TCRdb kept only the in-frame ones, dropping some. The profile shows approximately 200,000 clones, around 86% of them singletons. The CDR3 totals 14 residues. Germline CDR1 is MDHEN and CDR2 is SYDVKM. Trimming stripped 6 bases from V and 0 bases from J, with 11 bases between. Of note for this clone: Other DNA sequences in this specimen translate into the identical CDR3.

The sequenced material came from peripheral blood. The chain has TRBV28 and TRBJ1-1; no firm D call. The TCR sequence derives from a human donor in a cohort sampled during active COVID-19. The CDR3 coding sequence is TGTGCCAGCAGCTTAGGCGGTATGAACACTGAAGCTTTCTTT. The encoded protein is CASSLGGMNTEAFF.